Shown below are 4 T cell receptor beta chains from a single sample sequenced in a study of T-cell memory formation after mild COVID-19. TCRdb recomputed calls from the 5' RACE reads with MiXCR, one row per CDR3 protein. The sample yields some 150,000 distinct CDR3 sequences, over 6% seen once. What was sequenced was PBMCs or a T cell subset sorted from them (not recorded which). The receptors stem from an adult woman who had mild COVID-19 (a few samples of this study predate the infection). Cell type and time point are not known.

This clonotype was recorded a few times. This sequence joins TRBV6-1 and TRBJ2-3; D is unclear. The CDR3 sequence is 14 residues long. Germline assignment: CDR1 MNHNS and CDR2 SASEGT. The ends were cut back, 8 bases at V and 0 bases at J, with 12 bases in the middle. The chain's CDR3 is CASLLVGSTDTQYF. The CDR3, as DNA: TGTGCCAGCCTCCTGGTGGGGAGCACAGATACGCAGTATTTT.

This clonotype was counted many times. The rearrangement links TRBV5-1 to TRBJ1-2, with 9 bases matching TRBD1. The CDR3 spans 14 residues. Trimming took 3 bases from V and 3 from J; bases not matched to a gene: 3. CDR1 and CDR2 from the germline V gene are SGHRS and YFSETQ. CDR3 sequence: CASSSQGADYGYTF. In DNA, the CDR3 is TGCGCCAGCAGCTCACAGGGGGCAGACTATGGCTACACCTTC.

V usage is TRBV5-6 and J usage is TRBJ2-7; 8 bases map to TRBD2. Germline V gene data show CDR1 as SGHDT and CDR2 as YYEEEE. The V and J ends lost 0 bases and 5 bases, in that order; junction bases with no gene match: 13. The CDR3 spans 17 residues. The CDR3: CASSLDGSGVSWNEQYF. The CDR3 DNA reads TGTGCCAGCAGCTTGGATGGTAGCGGGGTGTCGTGGAACGAGCAGTACTTC.

Many counts were recorded for this clonotype. The chain is built from TRBV5-1 and TRBJ1-2; 8 bases fit TRBD1. The CDR3 is made up of 15 amino acids. The germline CDR1 and CDR2 sequences are SGHRS and YFSETQ. Trimming cost V 4 bases and J 1 base; bases outside gene matches: 6. CDR3 loop: CASSNGQGGNYGYTF. The CDR3 DNA is TGCGCCAGCAGCAACGGACAGGGTGGTAACTATGGCTACACCTTC.